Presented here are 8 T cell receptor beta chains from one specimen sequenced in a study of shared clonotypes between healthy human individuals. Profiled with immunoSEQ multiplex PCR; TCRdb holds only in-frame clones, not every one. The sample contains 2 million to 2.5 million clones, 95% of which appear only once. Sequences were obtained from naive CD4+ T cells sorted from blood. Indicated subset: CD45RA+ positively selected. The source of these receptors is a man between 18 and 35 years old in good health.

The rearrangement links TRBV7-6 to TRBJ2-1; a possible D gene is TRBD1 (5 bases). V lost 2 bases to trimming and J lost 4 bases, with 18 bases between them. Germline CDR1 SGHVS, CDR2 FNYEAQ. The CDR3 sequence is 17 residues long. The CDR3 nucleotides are TGTGCCAGCAGCTTACAGGGCCGAGCCCTTCAATACAATGAGCAGTTCTTC. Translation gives CASSLQGRALQYNEQFF.

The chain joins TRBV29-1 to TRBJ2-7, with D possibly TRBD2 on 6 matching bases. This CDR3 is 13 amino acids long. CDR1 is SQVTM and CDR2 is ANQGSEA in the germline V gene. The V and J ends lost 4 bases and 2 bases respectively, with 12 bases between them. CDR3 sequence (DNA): TGCAGCGTTGCCGGGAGACAGCCCTACGAGCAGTACTTC. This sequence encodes CSVAGRQPYEQYF.

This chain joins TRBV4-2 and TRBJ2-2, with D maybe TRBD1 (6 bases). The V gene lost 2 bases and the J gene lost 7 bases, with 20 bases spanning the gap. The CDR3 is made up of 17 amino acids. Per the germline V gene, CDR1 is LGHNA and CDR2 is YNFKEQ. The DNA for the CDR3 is TGTGCCAGCAGCCAAATCTTCACAGGGATTTTCCTCGGGGAGCTGTTTTTT. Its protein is CASSQIFTGIFLGELFF.

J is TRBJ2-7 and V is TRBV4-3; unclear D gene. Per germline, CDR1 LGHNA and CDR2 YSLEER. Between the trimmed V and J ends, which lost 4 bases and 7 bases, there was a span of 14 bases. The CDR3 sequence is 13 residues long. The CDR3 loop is CASSPQMSSEQYF. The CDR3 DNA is TGCGCCAGCAGCCCACAGATGAGTTCAGAGCAGTACTTC.

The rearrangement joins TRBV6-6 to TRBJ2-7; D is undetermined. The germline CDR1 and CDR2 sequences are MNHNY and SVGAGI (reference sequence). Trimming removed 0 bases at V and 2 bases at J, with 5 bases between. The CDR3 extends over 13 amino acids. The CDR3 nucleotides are TGTGCCAGCAGTTACTCGACTCCCTACGAGCAGTACTTC. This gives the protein CASSYSTPYEQYF.

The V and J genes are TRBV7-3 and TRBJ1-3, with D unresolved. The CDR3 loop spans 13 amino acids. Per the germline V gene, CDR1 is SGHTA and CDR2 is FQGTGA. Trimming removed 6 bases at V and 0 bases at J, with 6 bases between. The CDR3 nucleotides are TGTGCCAGCAGGGCCAGCTCTGGAAACACCATATATTTT. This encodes CASRASSGNTIYF.

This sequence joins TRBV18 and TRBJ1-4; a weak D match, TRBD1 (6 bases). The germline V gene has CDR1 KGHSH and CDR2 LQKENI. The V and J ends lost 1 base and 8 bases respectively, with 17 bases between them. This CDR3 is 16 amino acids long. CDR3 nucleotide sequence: TGTGCCAGCTCACCACTTTCAGGGGCGGTTGAGGAAAAACTGTTTTTT. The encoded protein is CASSPLSGAVEEKLFF.

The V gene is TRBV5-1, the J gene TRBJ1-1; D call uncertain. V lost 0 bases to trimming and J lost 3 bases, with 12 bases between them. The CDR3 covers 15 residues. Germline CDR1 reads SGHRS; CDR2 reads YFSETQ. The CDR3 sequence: CASSLGGWVDTEAFF. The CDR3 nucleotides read TGCGCCAGCAGCTTGGGCGGTTGGGTGGACACTGAAGCTTTCTTT.